This T cell receptor (beta chain) was sequenced in a study of blood T cell repertoires in COVID-19. Produced via immunoSEQ multiplex PCR; TCRdb's table is partial and in-frame only. The sample has about 200,000 clones, 82% seen once. The sequencing input was PBMCs or T cells enriched from blood (not recorded which). This clonotype was obtained from a woman aged 55-69 years with acute COVID-19.

DNA for the CDR3: TGTGCCAGCAAAACAGGGCTCGCGGGCGTCTATGGCTACACCTTC. Translating it yields CASKTGLAGVYGYTF. This rearrangement joins TRBV6-5 to TRBJ1-2; tentatively, D is TRBD1 (6 bases). Germline V gene data show CDR1 as MNHEY and CDR2 as SVGAGI. This CDR3 has 15 residues. Trimming took off 7 bases at V and 4 bases at J, with 19 bases between the two ends.